This T cell receptor (beta chain) appears in the sequencing data of a study of blood T cell repertoires in COVID-19 (dated by TCRdb to 2019 to 2021). Context from the whole study: Samples covering the acute and convalescent phases of COVID-19 were provided by collaborators in the United States, Italy and Spain. Nearly every sample came with metadata listing a de-identified subject ID, COVID-19 status, age in years and sex. HLA class I and class II types, where available, came from metadata supplied by the sample provider rather than from assay-based typing. Samples came from the ongoing ImmuneRACE study (first 160 participants) plus 1,254 subjects from 6 global collaborators. The prospective study material was composed of cDNA or gDNA derived from T cells, B-cell-depleted T cells, or PBMCs. The repertoires were made available in a free public database intended to serve as a resource for research on the immune response to SARS-CoV-2. Subjects who had been exposed to COVID-19, were actively infected with it, or had recovered from it provided the deeply sampled blood TCRbeta repertoires that made up the dataset. What the study reported, not specific to this receptor: How much clinical and demographic metadata was included differed by source and by participant, and the metadata was provided uncurated.

Each collaborating institution followed its own protocols to collect whole blood in K2EDTA tubes. Collaborator samples were shipped for TCRbeta analysis as frozen whole blood, isolated PBMCs, or DNA extracted from either sample type. To note about this clone: Its antigen is still unknown. It has no much larger one-base neighbor in the sample; base qualities were not kept.

TCRbeta CDR3 regions were amplified from genomic DNA using the immunoSEQ Assay, a bias-controlled multiplex PCR. Concerning the study's data processing: The number of nucleated cells in each sample was estimated from the amplification of reference gene primers within the assay. To quantify the absolute abundance of each unique TCRbeta CDR3 rearrangement, sequence reads were collapsed and filtered. Productive Simpson clonality was computed per sample as the square root of Simpson's diversity index over productive rearrangements. In its TCRdb copy, this immuneACCESS table keeps in-frame sequences only and misses some clones. Where compared with another copy, unresolved V genes explain less than half of these, and the others have no known cause. Clone size and V and J calls were adopted from that table, with D and trimming inferred from the DNA. The sample profile shows about 23,000 clones; around 94% of them were found once. The ten largest clones take up 4% to 4.5% of the sample.

Based on the germline V gene, the CDR1 and CDR2 sequences are KGHSH and LQKENI. V is pruned by 6 bases and J by 3 bases, leaving 8 bases of the junction without a gene match. The CDR3 has 15 amino acids, counting the end cysteine and phenylalanine. Here the CDR3 DNA is all that survives: 45 bases in frame from base 1. The specimen was peripheral blood. The receptor chain draws on TRBV18 and TRBJ2-3; TRBD1 fits 8 bases in the junction. The receptor's source is a woman aged 50 to 60 with active COVID-19. The CDR3 has the sequence CASSPIDRGTDTQYF. The sequence in DNA is TGTGCCAGCTCCCCGATTGACAGGGGTACAGATACGCAGTATTTT.